What follows are 18 T cell receptor beta chains derived from one specimen sequenced in a study of T cells in Graves' hyperthyroidism and ophthalmopathy. RNA transcripts were the template for amplifying TCR beta CDR3 regions. The TCR CDR3 was amplified in a first-round RT-PCR using the HTBI primer set. TCRdb called the multiplex PCR reads again in MiXCR, with one record for every CDR3 protein. The sample contains about 290,000 distinct CDR3 sequences, roughly 15% of which appear only once. Sequencing used blood. The receptor source for this set is a woman aged 50 to 60 with Graves' hyperthyroidism that later progressed to Graves' ophthalmopathy.

This clonotype has a count of ten or more. This rearrangement joins TRBV20-1 to TRBJ1-4, with 10 bases identical to TRBD1. Per germline, CDR1 DFQATT and CDR2 SNEGSKA (reference sequence). The CDR3 sequence is 15 residues long. V trimming: 0 bases; J trimming: 5 bases; junction bases outside the gene matches: 3. As DNA, the CDR3 is TGCAGTGCTAGAGACCGGGACAGGGGAAATGAAAAACTGTTTTTT. Its translation: CSARDRDRGNEKLFF.

In this sample, this clonotype turned up many times. The CDR3 DNA follows: TGTGCCAGCAGCCGTTGGCAGGGTCGGCGCACTGAAGCTTTCTTT. Amino acids: CASSRWQGRRTEAFF. The chain combines TRBV7-2 with TRBJ1-1, with a possible D match to TRBD1 (5 bases). CDR3 length: 15 residues. Germline V gene lookup returns CDR1 SGHTA and CDR2 FQGNSA. Deletions cut 5 bases from V and 4 bases from J, with 17 bases between.

There are many counts of this clonotype. This chain links TRBV5-1 with TRBJ1-2, with D perhaps TRBD1 (6 bases). The CDR3 loop spans 12 amino acids. Germline-derived CDR1 and CDR2 are SGHRS and YFSETQ. The germline V and J ends were trimmed by 4 bases and 6 bases, with 10 bases remaining between them. The chain's CDR3 is CASSGGEDGYTF. The CDR3 coding sequence is TGCGCCAGCAGCGGGGGCGAGGATGGCTACACCTTC.

Note on this clonotype: A much larger clone lies a single base off, so this may be a read error. The V call is TRBV19, the J call TRBJ1-1, with no clear D. Germline CDR1 is LNHDA and CDR2 is SQIVND (reference sequence). The CDR3 extends over 16 amino acids. DNA for the CDR3: TGTGCCAGTAGTCCTACATTTAACGTCAGAGCGACTGAAGCTTACTTT. Translation: CASSPTFNVRATEAYF.

This clonotype has just one count. The gene calls are TRBV2 and TRBJ2-7; D might be TRBD2 (6 bases). This CDR3 spans 16 amino acids. Trimming cost V 7 bases and J 2 bases, with 21 bases left between them. CDR1 SNHLY and CDR2 FYNNEI come from the germline V gene. CDR3 loop: CASIGAGSRATYEQYF. The CDR3 DNA reads TGTGCCAGCATCGGCGCGGGATCCCGGGCGACCTACGAGCAGTACTTC.

In its sample, this clonotype was seen many times. The V gene is TRBV11-2, the J gene TRBJ2-1, with 9 bases fitting TRBD2. CDR1 and CDR2 (germline): SGHAT, FQNNGV. Unmatched junction bases numbered 7, after V lost 5 bases and J lost 2 bases. The CDR3 covers 16 residues. The CDR3 DNA reads TGTGCCAGCAGCGACAGCGGGAGGCCTACCTACAATGAGCAGTTCTTC. Translated, it gives CASSDSGRPTYNEQFF.

There are many counts of this clonotype. The chain uses TRBV7-2 and TRBJ2-5, with D possibly matching TRBD2 (6 bases). Trimming removed 4 bases from V and 5 bases from J, with 29 bases in between. The V gene's germline CDR1 is SGHTA and CDR2 FQGNSA. This CDR3 is built from 19 residues. This CDR3 reads CASSSELAAYRRLEETQYF. The CDR3 region has the DNA TGTGCCAGCAGCTCCGAATTAGCGGCCTACAGGCGCCTGGAGGAGACCCAGTACTTC.

This clonotype was picked up a small number of times. Germline is not matched at one junction end, which may reflect a read error. The chain is built from TRBV12-3 or TRBV12-4 and TRBJ1-2; no firm D call. This CDR3 comprises 12 residues. The CDR3 region is CASSRSNYGYTF. The CDR3 nucleotides are TGTGCCAGCAGTCGAAGTAACTACGGCTACACCTTC.

The CDR3 DNA reads TGCAGTGCTGGGTCCCCCCTAGCGGGAGGGGCGAACACCGGGGAGCTGTTTTTT. Residues: CSAGSPLAGGANTGELFF. The chain joins TRBV20-1 to TRBJ2-2, with 12 bases lining up with TRBD2. With 5 bases clipped from V and 0 bases from J, the junction kept 10 bases outside the gene matches. CDR3 length: 18 residues. Germline loops: CDR1 DFQATT, CDR2 SNEGSKA (reference sequence).

This clonotype was seen ten or more times. The chain uses TRBV3-1 and TRBJ2-7, with D tentatively TRBD1 (6 bases). Germline V gene lookup returns CDR1 LGHDT and CDR2 YNNKEL (reference sequence). The CDR3 is 16 residues long. V dropped 0 bases and J dropped 0 bases, with 12 bases sitting between them. The CDR3 reads CASSQDPTGGSYEQYF. CDR3 coding DNA: TGTGCCAGCAGCCAAGATCCGACAGGAGGCTCCTACGAGCAGTACTTC.

V gene TRBV4-1 combines with J gene TRBJ2-4, with D possibly matching TRBD2 (6 bases). CDR1 is MGHRA, CDR2 YSYEKL, per germline. The CDR3 runs to 13 residues. V lost 4 bases, J lost 9 bases, and 13 bases lay in between. CDR3 region: CASSRDSESIQYF. The CDR3 nucleotides read TGCGCCAGCAGCCGGGACTCTGAGAGCATTCAGTACTTC.

This clonotype was found many times. The V and J genes are TRBV5-1 and TRBJ2-7; 8 bases match TRBD1. V lost 5 bases and J lost 3; bases outside the gene matches: 4. CDR3 length equals 13 residues. The germline V gene encodes CDR1 SGHRS and CDR2 YFSETQ. This chain's CDR3 is CASRGQGNYEQYF. The CDR3 DNA reads TGCGCCAGCAGAGGACAGGGAAACTACGAGCAGTACTTC.

V usage is TRBV19 and J usage is TRBJ1-6, with D unclear. The germline V and J ends were trimmed by 5 bases and 11 bases, with 13 bases remaining between them. Germline CDR1 reads LNHDA; CDR2 reads SQIVND (reference sequence). The CDR3 loop spans 13 amino acids. DNA for the CDR3: TGTGCCAGTAGTGGTACCTCGTGGACACCCCTCCACTTT. It encodes CASSGTSWTPLHF. Drawing the rest from reference TRBV19 and TRBJ1-6, the complete variable domain is DGGITQSPKYLFRKEGQNVTLSCEQNLNHDAMYWYRQDPGQGLRLIYYSQIVNDFQKGDIAEGYSVSREKKESFPLTVTSAQKNPTAFYLCASSGTSWTPLHFGNGTRLTVT.

This chain uses TRBV9 with TRBJ2-7; D may be TRBD1 or TRBD2 (6 bases each). CDR1 SGDLS and CDR2 YYNGEE come from the germline V gene. The CDR3 has 15 amino acids. The V gene lost 4 bases and the J gene lost 6 bases, with 20 bases spanning the gap. Here the CDR3 DNA reads TGTGCCAGCAGCCCCAGGGGAGGAGCTTTGAGCGAGCAGTACTTC. It encodes CASSPRGGALSEQYF.

This clonotype was seen ten or more times. The chain carries TRBV6-1 and TRBJ2-1; TRBD2 is a possible D gene (5 bases). The CDR3 covers 14 residues. From germline, CDR1 is MNHNS and CDR2 SASEGT. V dropped 7 bases and J dropped 4 bases, with 14 bases sitting between them. The chain's CDR3 is CASTGGLKYNEQFF. CDR3 sequence (DNA): TGTGCCAGCACGGGTGGACTCAAATACAATGAGCAGTTCTTC.

This clonotype was observed at least ten times. The chain joins TRBV30 to TRBJ2-5; TRBD1 agrees at 7 bases. Losses at the gene ends were 6 bases for V and 2 bases for J; bases not matched to a gene: 9. Germline loops: CDR1 GTSNPN, CDR2 SVGIG (reference sequence). The CDR3 is made up of 14 amino acids. The CDR3 coding sequence is TGTGCCTGTGGTCGGGACAGTGATCAAGAGACCCAGTACTTC. Protein sequence: CACGRDSDQETQYF.

The table lists this clonotype with many counts. This rearrangement joins TRBV10-2 to TRBJ2-1, with 12 bases fitting TRBD2. The V gene end was trimmed by 3 bases and the J gene end by 7 bases; junction bases not matched to a gene: 7. In germline, CDR1 is WSHSY, CDR2 SAAADI. The CDR3 runs 16 residues. The CDR3 protein is CASSDLTSGRRNEQFF. DNA of the CDR3: TGCGCCAGCAGTGACCTTACTAGCGGGAGGAGAAATGAGCAGTTCTTC.

This clonotype has a count of ten or more. This chain connects TRBV20-1 to TRBJ2-7; the match to TRBD2 covers 10 bases. Germline CDR1 and CDR2: DFQATT and SNEGSKA (reference sequence). This CDR3 region has 16 residues. Unmatched junction bases numbered 17, after V lost 6 bases and J lost 6 bases. The CDR3 here is CSAIPAASGSRGEQYF. The CDR3, as DNA: TGCAGTGCGATTCCGGCGGCTAGCGGGAGTAGAGGCGAGCAGTACTTC.